This TCR beta chain was found in a study of T cell repertoires in cytomegalovirus infection. Whole-study context: Matching HLA type and CMV infection were both indicated by public TCR beta signatures.

There are 13 residues in the CDR3. From germline, CDR1 is ENHRY and CDR2 SYGVKD. Trimming shortened V by 3 bases and J by 2 bases, and 7 bases separated the two germline ends. MiXCR, applied by TCRdb to the reads, yields one record per CDR3 protein. The sample records about 920,000 distinct CDR3 sequences, approximately 31% being singletons. Study-level points and caveats: People with CMV and the relevant HLA were identified by cumulative public TCR beta family frequency. The response measured ex vivo was dominated by TCR beta clonotypes (HLA-C-restricted and CMV-specific).

This clonotype was observed a single time. Its antigen is undetermined. This TCR came from a human donor in good health (CMV status not recorded). Some clones in this sample may be carry-over from other donors' samples. Source: cultured CD8+ T cells from PBMCs, taken from culture after CMV antigen stimulation. The chain recombines TRBV10-3 with TRBJ2-5; the D is unclear. CDR3 nucleotides: TGTGCCATCAGTGAATGGGAACAAGAGACCCAGTACTTC. It yields the protein CAISEWEQETQYF.